The present entry profiles one T cell receptor beta chain with its context. The data originate from a study of cytomegalovirus exposure and HLA in healthy donors. Primers: 60 Vbeta forward and 13 Jbeta reverse. Data came from immunoSEQ multiplex PCR; TCRdb stores just in-frame clones and leaves some out. Of about 78,000 clones listed, 65% to 80% are singletons. In germline, CDR1 is MGHRA, CDR2 YSYEKL. Trimming took 0 bases from V and 6 from J, leaving 18 bases between them. CDR3 length: 17 amino acids. The rearrangement joins TRBV4-1 to TRBJ1-5; D possibly corresponds to TRBD1 (5 bases). Sequencing was done on a sample of PBMCs. The TCR originated in a woman aged 40 to 49 in good health and CMV-seropositive. CDR3 in amino acids: CASSQDWGGSSGQPQHF. CDR3 bases: TGCGCCAGCAGCCAAGATTGGGGGGGTTCGAGTGGTCAGCCCCAGCATTTT.